This T cell receptor (beta chain) was identified in a study of technical replicates of blood from several donors. Per germline, CDR1 SGHNT and CDR2 YYREEE (reference sequence). Trimming took 2 bases from V and 10 from J; bases not matched to a gene: 2. The CDR3 loop spans 14 amino acids. Clones were sequenced by immunoSEQ multiplex PCR, and TCRdb holds only the in-frame ones, with some missing. The sample has more than 70,000 clones; 93% are singletons. The chain joins TRBV5-4 to TRBJ2-1; 14 nucleotides line up with TRBD2. Specimen: T cells isolated from PBMCs. The clonotype originates from a human donor in good health. CDR3 bases: TGTGCCAGCAGCTTCAGACTAGCGGGGGGGGAGCAGTTCTTC. It codes for CASSFRLAGGEQFF.